This TCR beta chain was profiled in a study of regulatory T cells in long-lasting Graves disease. General observations from the study: Segments TRBV28, TRBJ1-2 and TRBJ2-5 showed preferential usage in persistent disease.

Germline V gene lookup returns CDR1 ENHRY and CDR2 SYGVKD. The CDR3 length is 15 residues. J gave up 0 bases and V 6 bases, and 5 bases lay outside the gene matches. In its sample, this clonotype was seen a few times. Its target is unknown. CDR3-region Arm-PCR and iRepertoire HTBI primers produced the TCR beta libraries. Per the original data handling: Segment identification across samples yielded about 60 TRBV and more than 11 TRBJ segments. TCRdb used MiXCR to reprocess the multiplex PCR reads, holding one entry per CDR3 protein. For this entry, the V and J calls and clone size follow TCRdb and not the study's own pipeline. The table records hundreds of thousands of distinct CDR3 sequences, about 16% of them present only once. Time point meaning: newly diagnosed GD, antithyroid drugs for less than 3 months. With RNA extracted from PBMCs as input, the TCR library was made. These records were also assigned to another study, of T cells in Graves' hyperthyroidism and ophthalmopathy. As that report states: Newly diagnosed hyperthyroidism patients aged 18 to 65 years had disease lasting under 2 months.

The receptor was derived from a woman younger than 45 with Graves disease. The input for sequencing was peripheral blood mononuclear cells (PBMCs), taken at new diagnosis, from a patient treated with antithyroid drugs. The chain is built from TRBV10-3 and TRBJ2-7; 10 nucleotides line up with TRBD1. CDR3 residues: CAISPGTGVSYEQYF. The CDR3 DNA reads TGTGCCATCAGCCCAGGGACAGGGGTCTCCTACGAGCAGTACTTC.